These 27 T cell receptor beta chains came from one sample sequenced in a study of blood T cell repertoires in COVID-19. Some clones are missing from TCRdb's copy, which holds only in-frame ones; the method was immunoSEQ multiplex PCR. The profile shows around 70,000 clones, roughly 90% of them singletons. The specimen was peripheral blood. Receptors originate from a man aged 45 to 65 with acute or convalescent COVID-19.

The chain joins TRBV5-8 to TRBJ2-3; TRBD2 matches 7 bases. Germline loops: CDR1 SGHTS, CDR2 YDEGEE. Germline trimming cut 2 bases from V and 0 bases from J; bases unmatched to any gene: 3. The CDR3 consists of 15 residues. The CDR3 region is CASSFRRGSTDTQYF. DNA for the CDR3: TGTGCCAGCAGCTTTCGGCGGGGGAGCACAGATACGCAGTATTTT.

V is TRBV4-2 and J is TRBJ2-1; D unresolved. CDR3 length: 14 amino acids. V was shortened by 4 bases and J by 8 bases, with 15 bases between the two germline ends. The germline V gene encodes CDR1 LGHNA and CDR2 YNFKEQ. CDR3 sequence: CASSLGDDLDEQFF. The CDR3 region has the DNA TGTGCCAGCAGCCTCGGAGACGATCTCGATGAGCAGTTCTTC.

DNA of the CDR3: TGTGCCAGTACCGACAGGGGGTATAGCAATCAGCCCCAGCATTTT. Its protein product is CASTDRGYSNQPQHF. V and J are TRBV19 and TRBJ1-5; 9 bases are a match to TRBD1. The trim removed 7 bases at V and 0 bases at J, leaving 4 bases unmatched. The CDR3 runs 15 residues. Germline CDR1 reads LNHDA; CDR2 reads SQIVND (reference sequence).

V usage is TRBV10-3 and J usage is TRBJ1-4; TRBD1 agrees at 8 bases. The CDR3 spans 14 residues. In germline, CDR1 is ENHRY, CDR2 SYGVKD. Trimming cost V 5 bases and J 6 bases; bases outside gene matches: 5. CDR3 DNA: TGTGCCATCAGTACCGACAGGGGTGATGAAAAACTGTTTTTT. It yields the protein CAISTDRGDEKLFF.

The CDR3 protein is CASMVQGNFDNSPLHF. CDR3 DNA: TGTGCCAGCATGGTGCAGGGAAACTTCGATAATTCACCCCTCCACTTT. The V call is TRBV28, the J call TRBJ1-6, with D perhaps TRBD1 (5 bases). The CDR3 has 16 residues. V lost 7 bases and J 5 bases, leaving 18 bases between the germline ends. Germline CDR1 and CDR2: MDHEN and SYDVKM.

The chain uses TRBV27 and TRBJ2-2; D remains unclear. The germline V gene encodes CDR1 MNHEY and CDR2 SMNVEV (reference sequence). This CDR3 contains 14 residues. V was cut by 3 bases and J by 1 base, with 6 bases left in between. The CDR3 protein is CASSLRRNTGELFF. CDR3 sequence (DNA): TGTGCCAGCAGTTTGCGGAGGAACACCGGGGAGCTGTTTTTT.

The rearrangement joins TRBV6-5 to TRBJ1-2; a possible D gene is TRBD1 (5 bases). The CDR3 spans 15 residues. CDR1 MNHEY and CDR2 SVGAGI come from the germline V gene. The V end lost 8 bases, the J end lost 3 bases, and 19 bases lay between the germline ends. The CDR3 protein is CASFLTAVPYYGYTF. The CDR3 coding sequence is TGTGCCAGCTTCCTGACAGCCGTCCCCTACTATGGCTACACCTTC.

The rearrangement joins TRBV24-1 to TRBJ2-7; 14 bases are a match to TRBD2. Germline V gives CDR1 KGHDR, CDR2 SFDVKD. The length of the CDR3 is 15 residues. Unmatched junction bases numbered 1, after V lost 7 bases and J lost 0 bases. The CDR3 loop reads CATSGLAGGSYEQYF. The CDR3 DNA reads as TGTGCCACCAGCGGACTAGCGGGGGGCTCCTACGAGCAGTACTTC.

This rearrangement joins TRBV7-3 to TRBJ2-5; perhaps TRBD2 as D (7 bases). Germline CDR1 SGHTA, CDR2 FQGTGA. Trimming took off 0 bases at V and 2 bases at J, with 10 bases between the two ends. The CDR3 is made up of 15 amino acids. CDR3 sequence (DNA): TGTGCCAGCAGCTTAACAGGGGGAGGGCAAGAGACCCAGTACTTC. It codes for CASSLTGGGQETQYF.

The V call is TRBV19, the J call TRBJ1-2, with TRBD1 matching over 8 bases. Per germline, CDR1 LNHDA and CDR2 SQIVND (reference sequence). This CDR3 spans 16 amino acids. Germline trimming cut 5 bases from V and 4 bases from J; bases unmatched to any gene: 12. The CDR3 DNA reads TGTGCCAGTAGTCCAGCTTCTACAGGGGGAGTCTATGGCTACACCTTC. As protein: CASSPASTGGVYGYTF. Full variable domain (outside the CDR3, taken from reference TRBV19 and TRBJ1-2): DGGITQSPKYLFRKEGQNVTLSCEQNLNHDAMYWYRQDPGQGLRLIYYSQIVNDFQKGDIAEGYSVSREKKESFPLTVTSAQKNPTAFYLCASSPASTGGVYGYTFGSGTRLTVV.

The V and J genes are TRBV19 and TRBJ2-1; 7 nucleotides align to TRBD2. CDR1 and CDR2 (germline): LNHDA, SQIVND (reference sequence). With 1 base clipped from V and 3 bases from J, the junction kept 3 bases outside the gene matches. The CDR3 sequence is 15 residues long. The CDR3 loop is CASSIVGDYYNEQFF. The CDR3 DNA is TGTGCCAGTAGTATAGTAGGGGACTACTACAATGAGCAGTTCTTC.

The J gene is TRBJ2-3, the V gene TRBV15; 8 positions agree with TRBD2. The V and J ends lost 0 bases and 3 bases, in that order; junction bases with no gene match: 11. The CDR3 is 18 amino acids. The germline CDR1 and CDR2 sequences are LNHNV and YYDKDF (reference sequence). Here the CDR3 reads CATSRERVYGGRTDTQYF. The CDR3 nucleotides read TGTGCCACCAGCAGAGAGAGGGTTTATGGCGGGAGGACAGATACGCAGTATTTT.

This clone came up once. The chain carries TRBV11-2 and TRBJ1-3; 7 bases fit TRBD1. Germline V lookup: CDR1 SGHAT, CDR2 FQNNGV. The V segment lost 5 bases and the J segment 0 bases; nucleotides outside the gene matches: 10. The CDR3 runs 17 residues. CDR3 DNA: TGTGCCAGCAGCACCCTGACAGGGCGCAGCTCTGGAAACACCATATATTTT. This sequence encodes CASSTLTGRSSGNTIYF.

The CDR3 nucleotides read TGTGCCATCAGTGGTACCGACAGGGGAGAGACCTACGAGCAGTACTTC. This gives the protein CAISGTDRGETYEQYF. The rearrangement links TRBV10-3 to TRBJ2-7, with 8 bases that match TRBD1. The CDR3 has 16 residues. The germline V gene encodes CDR1 ENHRY and CDR2 SYGVKD. Trimming removed 4 bases from V and 2 bases from J; junction bases left unmatched: 10.

CDR3 region: CAWEGQGNSPLHF. Here the CDR3 DNA reads TGTGCCTGGGAGGGACAGGGCAATTCACCCCTCCACTTT. The V call is TRBV30, the J call TRBJ1-6; 9 bases are shared with TRBD1. The germline gives CDR1 GTSNPN, CDR2 SVGIG (reference sequence). The CDR3 contains 13 residues. V was pared by 5 bases and J by 7 bases, with 3 bases of the junction left unmatched. The variable domain in full, completed from reference TRBV30 and TRBJ1-6, reads SQTIHQWPATLVQPVGSPLSLECTVEGTSNPNLYWYRQAAGRGLQLLFYSVGIGQISSEVPQNLSASRPQDRQFILSSKKLLLSDSGFYLCAWEGQGNSPLHFGNGTRLTVT.

CDR3: CASSHTGPNEQFF. The CDR3 bases are TGCGCCAGCAGTCACACAGGGCCCAATGAGCAGTTCTTC. The chain joins TRBV23-1 to TRBJ2-1, with D maybe TRBD1 (6 bases). TRBV23-1 is reported as an ORF; its role is uncertain. The V end was cut by 3 bases, the J end by 6 bases, with 9 bases between. The CDR3 runs 13 residues.

This chain connects TRBV27 to TRBJ1-2, with a possible D match to TRBD1 (6 bases). The CDR3 has 14 residues. V dropped 3 bases and J dropped 0 bases, with 8 bases sitting between them. Germline assignment: CDR1 MNHEY and CDR2 SMNVEV (reference sequence). CDR3 bases: TGTGCCAGCAGTTTGGACAGCGCTAACTATGGCTACACCTTC. It translates to CASSLDSANYGYTF.

The chain couples TRBV6-5 to TRBJ1-5, with 8 bases fitting TRBD1. The ends lost 8 bases at V and 6 bases at J; junction bases unmatched: 12. This CDR3 spans 15 amino acids. The germline V gene has CDR1 MNHEY and CDR2 SVGAGI. This CDR3 is CASSERAGGLQPQHF. The CDR3 coding sequence is TGTGCCAGCTCCGAACGGGCAGGGGGCCTTCAGCCCCAGCATTTT.

The rearrangement uses TRBV6-5 and TRBJ2-2; D may be TRBD1 (5 bases). The CDR3 is 15 amino acids. The V and J ends lost 0 bases and 4 bases respectively, with 9 bases between them. Germline loops: CDR1 MNHEY, CDR2 SVGAGI. The CDR3 DNA reads TGTGCCAGCAGTTACTCCGCAGGGATCACCGGGGAGCTGTTTTTT. This gives the protein CASSYSAGITGELFF.

The chain carries TRBV27 and TRBJ1-5; TRBD1 is a possible D gene (6 bases). Germline values: CDR1 MNHEY, CDR2 SMNVEV (reference sequence). The V and J ends lost 6 bases and 5 bases respectively, with 14 bases between them. The length of the CDR3 is 14 residues. DNA for the CDR3: TGTGCCAGCAGACTCCGGGGGGGGCATCAGCCCCAGCATTTT. Translation gives CASRLRGGHQPQHF.

This sequence joins TRBV5-5 and TRBJ1-3; D is perhaps TRBD1 (5 bases). The CDR3 contains 15 residues. The germline V gene encodes CDR1 SGHKS and CDR2 YYEKEE (reference sequence). Trimming took off 0 bases at V and 2 bases at J, with 9 bases between the two ends. The CDR3 DNA is TGTGCCAGCAGCTTGGCCTGGGGCGCTGGAAACACCATATATTTT. This gives the protein CASSLAWGAGNTIYF.

The chain has TRBV5-1 and TRBJ2-1; 8 bases fit TRBD2. Germline V gives CDR1 SGHRS, CDR2 YFSETQ. The CDR3 has 15 residues. J gave up 5 bases and V 2 bases, and 6 bases lay outside the gene matches. CDR3 sequence (DNA): TGCGCCAGCAGCTTAGGGACTAGTTCTAACAATGAGCAGTTCTTC. This sequence encodes CASSLGTSSNNEQFF.

This clone was counted once. J is TRBJ2-5 and V is TRBV4-1, with 7 positions matching TRBD2. CDR1 and CDR2 (germline): MGHRA, YSYEKL. Trimming took 3 bases from V and 2 from J; bases not matched to a gene: 12. The CDR3 spans 17 residues. The CDR3 protein is CASSQGGVLKGQETQYF. The CDR3 DNA is TGCGCCAGCAGCCAGGGGGGGGTGCTAAAGGGACAAGAGACCCAGTACTTC.

The chain joins TRBV5-1 to TRBJ2-1; TRBD1 might be the D (5 bases). V dropped 0 bases and J dropped 1 base, with 11 bases sitting between them. This CDR3 region has 16 residues. Germline CDR1 reads SGHRS; CDR2 reads YFSETQ. CDR3 in amino acids: CASSLDGRASYNEQFF. The DNA of the CDR3 is TGCGCCAGCAGCTTGGATGGCAGGGCGTCCTACAATGAGCAGTTCTTC.

This clone was observed once. The chain carries TRBV7-2 and TRBJ2-5, with 7 positions matching TRBD1. The length of the CDR3 is 14 residues. V shed 3 bases, J shed 5 bases, and the junction held 6 bases outside the gene matches. Germline lookup yields CDR1 SGHTA and CDR2 FQGNSA. For the CDR3, the DNA is TGTGCCAGCAGCTTTGGCCTGACAGGGGAGACCCAGTACTTC. Its protein product is CASSFGLTGETQYF.

The sample holds a few counts of this clone. The chain couples TRBV6-2 or TRBV6-3 to TRBJ1-5, with D possibly matching TRBD1 (5 bases). The ends were cut back, 2 bases at V and 5 bases at J, with 13 bases in the middle. In germline, CDR1 is MNHEY, CDR2 SVGEGT. CDR3 length: 15 residues. CDR3 in DNA: TGTGCCAGCAGTTACGGAACAGGAAAACATCAGCCCCAGCATTTT. It is translated as CASSYGTGKHQPQHF.

This chain uses TRBV10-3 with TRBJ1-1; the D gene is possibly TRBD1 (6 bases). Germline V CDR1 and CDR2: ENHRY, SYGVKD. This CDR3 spans 13 amino acids. The V gene lost 6 bases and the J gene lost 1 base, with 9 bases spanning the gap. CDR3 sequence (DNA): TGTGCCATCAGGCCGGGACAGAACACTGAAGCTTTCTTT. Its protein product is CAIRPGQNTEAFF.